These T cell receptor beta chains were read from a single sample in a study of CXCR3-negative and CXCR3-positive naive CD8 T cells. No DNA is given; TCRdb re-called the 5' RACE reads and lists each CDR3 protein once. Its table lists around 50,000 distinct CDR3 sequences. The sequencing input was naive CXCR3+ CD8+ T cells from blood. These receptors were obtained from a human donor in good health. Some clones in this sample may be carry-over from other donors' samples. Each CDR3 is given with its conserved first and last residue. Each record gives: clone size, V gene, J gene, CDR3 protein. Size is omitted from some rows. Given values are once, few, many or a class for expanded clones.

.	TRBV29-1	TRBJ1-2	CSVEKGGYHGYTF
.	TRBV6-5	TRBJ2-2	CASSWNTGELFF
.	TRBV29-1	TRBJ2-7	CSVSDTTLYEQYF
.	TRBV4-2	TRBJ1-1	CASSQGQEPEAFF
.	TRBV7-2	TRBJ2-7	CASSAGTGGPYEQYF
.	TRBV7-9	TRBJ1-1	CASSLELTGGTEAFF
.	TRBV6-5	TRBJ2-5	CASGQNQETQYF
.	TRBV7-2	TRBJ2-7	CASSLQDWTQYF
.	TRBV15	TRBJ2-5	CATSRSSTGWETQYF
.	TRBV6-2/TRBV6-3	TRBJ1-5	CASSYGTGDQPQHF
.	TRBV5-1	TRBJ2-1	CASSPGGGYNEQFF
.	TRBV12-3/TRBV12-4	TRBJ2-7	CASTVGTGAYEQYF
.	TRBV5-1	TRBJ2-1	CASKHRGHEQFF
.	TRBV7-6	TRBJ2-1	CASSFPGQSYNEQFF
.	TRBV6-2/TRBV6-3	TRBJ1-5	CASSYPQGVSQPQHF
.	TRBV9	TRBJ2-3	CASSVEGGAETQYF
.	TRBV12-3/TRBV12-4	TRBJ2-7	CASSFGGGTYEQYF
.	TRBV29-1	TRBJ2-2	CSVVKGDTGELFF
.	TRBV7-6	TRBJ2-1	CASSLSRGGGNENEQFF
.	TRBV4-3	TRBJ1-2	CASSQDNDPIGYTF
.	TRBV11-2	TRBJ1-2	CASSPRRQGWDYGYTF
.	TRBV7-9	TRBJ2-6	CASSLEPGHPSGANVLTF
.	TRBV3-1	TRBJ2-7	CASSHGFSYEQYF
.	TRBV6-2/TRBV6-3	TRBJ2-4	CAISRGNIQYF
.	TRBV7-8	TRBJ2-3	CASSLTPPGVSDTQYF
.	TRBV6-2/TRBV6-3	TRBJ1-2	CASSYWDRALDGYTF
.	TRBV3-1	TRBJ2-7	CASSQGPGIAYEQYF
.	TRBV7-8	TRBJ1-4	CASSSREGAENEKLFF
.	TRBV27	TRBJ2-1	CASSLGSGGEQFF
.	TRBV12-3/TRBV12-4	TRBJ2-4	CASRIRGGAKNIQYF
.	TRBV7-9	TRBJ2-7	CASSAPGTGGYEQYF
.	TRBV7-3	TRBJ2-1	CASSLVDGYNEQFF
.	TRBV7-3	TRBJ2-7	CASSPDRGRGEQYF
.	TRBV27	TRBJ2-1	CASSLNNEQFF
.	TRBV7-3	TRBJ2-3	CASSPLGPQEGQYF
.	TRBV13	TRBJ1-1	CASSLSRGTEAFF
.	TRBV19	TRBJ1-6	CASSPYPIESLHF
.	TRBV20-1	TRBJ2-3	CSARDLRATDTQYF
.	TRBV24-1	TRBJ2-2	CATSDLREAPGELFF
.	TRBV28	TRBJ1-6	CASSLLQGMVGNSPLHF
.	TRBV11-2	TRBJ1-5	CASSLAAWQPQHF
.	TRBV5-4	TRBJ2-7	CASSRGQPYEQYF
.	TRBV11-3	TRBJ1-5	CASSSFWGYQPQHF
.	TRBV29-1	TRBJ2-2	CSVEISQGAVGELFF
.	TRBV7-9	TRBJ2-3	CASSFWTSGGYTDTQYF
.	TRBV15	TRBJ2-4	CATSSPTAAKNIQYF
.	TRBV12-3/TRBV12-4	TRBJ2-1	CASTEGFGGSYNEQFF
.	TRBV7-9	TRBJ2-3	CASSLPPRGVTDTQYF
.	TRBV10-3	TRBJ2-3	CAIRSVDTQYF
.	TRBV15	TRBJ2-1	CATSSGDEQFF
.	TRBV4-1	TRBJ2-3	CASSEGLAGDTQYF
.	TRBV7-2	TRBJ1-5	CASSLGLGTGNNQPQHF
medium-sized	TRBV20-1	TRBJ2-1	CSASDYNEQFF
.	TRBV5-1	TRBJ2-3	CASSWAGQGADTQYF
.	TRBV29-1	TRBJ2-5	CSYSGTGKETQYF
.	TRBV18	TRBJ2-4	CASSPGSLAKNIQYF
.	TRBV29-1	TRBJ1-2	CSARGGQVRDYGYTF
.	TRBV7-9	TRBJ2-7	CASSPPLGASYEQYF